The 23 T cell receptor beta chains below come from one sample, sequenced in a study of blood T cells in healthy people across ages. Next came a second PCR, run for roughly 6 to 11 cycles, which used a sample-barcoded 5' primer along with a J-beta primer mix. TCRdb reprocessed the 5' RACE reads via MiXCR and lists one record per CDR3 protein. The repertoire consists of about 620,000 distinct CDR3 sequences, with around 52% occurring once and the leading ten covering approximately 12%. The sample taken for sequencing was blood. All receptors derive from a woman aged 80 or over in good health.

This clonotype has at least ten counts. J is TRBJ1-1 and V is TRBV29-1; D might be TRBD1 (5 bases). The CDR3 spans 14 residues. The V end lost 2 bases, the J end lost 1 base, and 11 bases lay between the germline ends. Germline CDR1 and CDR2: SQVTM and ANQGSEA. CDR3 coding DNA: TGCAGCGTTGAACCAGGGTTGGGGAACACTGAAGCTTTCTTT. It encodes CSVEPGLGNTEAFF.

The V call is TRBV6-2 or TRBV6-3, the J call TRBJ2-4; TRBD1 agrees at 7 bases. The last part of the DNA fits TRBJ2-7 better; the J call may be wrong. The CDR3 contains 16 residues. From germline, CDR1 is MNHEY and CDR2 SVGEGT. As DNA, the CDR3 is TGTGCCAGCAGTTACCTCTACCGGGACAGAAAATACGAGCAGTACTTC. This gives the protein CASSYLYRDRKYEQYF.

In its sample, this clonotype was seen many times. The V call is TRBV7-9, the J call TRBJ2-4; the D gene is possibly TRBD1 (5 bases). The length of the CDR3 is 17 residues. Germline assignment: CDR1 SEHNR and CDR2 FQNEAQ (reference sequence). The V gene lost 5 bases and the J gene lost 0 bases, with 17 bases spanning the gap. The CDR3 DNA follows: TGTGCCAGCAGCCAGCTGTGGGGCGGCTTAGCCAAAAACATTCAGTACTTC. Its translation: CASSQLWGGLAKNIQYF. The full variable domain, its missing parts supplied by reference TRBV7-9 and TRBJ2-4, is DTGVSQNPRHKITKRGQNVTFRCDPISEHNRLYWYRQTLGQGPEFLTYFQNEAQLEKSRLLSDRFSAERPKGSFSTLEIQRTEQGDSAMYLCASSQLWGGLAKNIQYFGAGTRLSVL.

A remark on this clonotype: This may arise from a read error, as a much more abundant clone is one base away. V usage is TRBV12-3 or TRBV12-4 and J usage is TRBJ2-1, with 10 bases identical to TRBD2. The length of the CDR3 is 16 residues. CDR3 protein: CAGSLEASGSRDEQFF. Written as DNA, the CDR3 is TGTGCCGGCAGTTTGGAGGCTAGCGGGAGTAGGGATGAGCAGTTCTTC.

This rearrangement joins TRBV29-1 to TRBJ2-1; D uncertain. The germline CDR1 and CDR2 sequences are SQVTM and ANQGSEA. CDR3 length: 13 residues. V lost 6 bases and J lost 9, with 18 bases in between. The DNA of the CDR3 is TGCAGCGTATGGGCTCCCCTCTCCGGTGAGCAGTTCTTC. It encodes CSVWAPLSGEQFF.

This chain joins TRBV3-1 and TRBJ2-1, with a possible D match to TRBD2 (5 bases). Trimming shortened V by 4 bases and J by 5 bases, and 12 bases separated the two germline ends. Germline V gene sequence: CDR1 LGHDT, CDR2 YNNKEL (reference sequence). The CDR3 loop spans 14 amino acids. In DNA form, the CDR3 reads TGTGCCAGCAGCCGACTATACCAGAACAATGAGCAGTTCTTC. It encodes CASSRLYQNNEQFF.

Concerning this clonotype itself: A much bigger clone sits one base away, suggesting this may be a read error. V is TRBV7-3 and J is TRBJ2-4; tentatively, D is TRBD1 (5 bases). Germline V gives CDR1 SGHTA, CDR2 FQGTGA. The CDR3 has 19 residues. V was pared by 1 base and J by 0 bases, with 19 bases between. The CDR3 DNA reads as TGTGCCAGCAGCTTAAATATGGGGCAGCCTTTGATAGCCAAAAACATTCAGTACTTC. It is translated as CASSLNMGQPLIAKNIQYF.

This clonotype was detected ten times or more. V and J are TRBV5-1 and TRBJ2-7, with TRBD2 matching over 15 bases. V shed 3 bases and J 0 bases; nucleotides not matched to a gene: 4. This CDR3 spans 17 amino acids. Germline V gene lookup returns CDR1 SGHRS and CDR2 YFSETQ. The CDR3 loop is CASSSGLAGGYSYEQYF. The CDR3 DNA is TGCGCCAGCAGCTCCGGACTAGCGGGAGGGTACTCCTACGAGCAGTACTTC.

V and J are TRBV3-1 and TRBJ2-7; no reliable D call. CDR3 size: 14 residues. The V end was cut by 2 bases, the J end by 3 bases, with 11 bases between. The germline CDR1 and CDR2 sequences are LGHDT and YNNKEL (reference sequence). In nucleotides, the CDR3 is TGTGCCAGCAGCCAATCCCACGGTATCTACGAGCAGTACTTC. Amino acids: CASSQSHGIYEQYF.

The chain combines TRBV7-9 with TRBJ2-2; D is possibly TRBD2 (5 bases). CDR3 length: 16 amino acids. Germline-derived CDR1 and CDR2 are SEHNR and FQNEAQ (reference sequence). Trimming left V 5 bases short and J 1 base short, with 14 bases between. The CDR3 sequence: CASSRVRRENTGELFF. The CDR3 DNA is TGTGCCAGCAGCCGCGTCCGACGGGAGAACACCGGGGAGCTGTTTTTT.

This clonotype was detected a few times. The chain is built from TRBV20-1 and TRBJ1-6; the D is unclear. Germline V gene lookup returns CDR1 DFQATT and CDR2 SNEGSKA (reference sequence). V lost 1 base and J 5 bases, leaving 12 bases between the germline ends. The CDR3 loop spans 15 amino acids. CDR3 sequence: CSARGRQVNNSPLHF. The CDR3 nucleotides are TGCAGTGCTAGAGGACGGCAGGTGAATAATTCACCCCTCCACTTT.

The sample holds a few counts of this clonotype. The chain employs TRBV15 and TRBJ2-2, with no clear D. The CDR3 totals 14 residues. V lost 0 bases and J 4 bases, leaving 6 bases between the germline ends. Germline loops: CDR1 LNHNV, CDR2 YYDKDF (reference sequence). CDR3 in amino acids: CATSRDSGTGELFF. CDR3 nucleotides: TGTGCCACCAGCAGAGACTCGGGCACCGGGGAGCTGTTTTTT.

The V call is TRBV20-1, the J call TRBJ1-5, with D possibly being TRBD1 (5 bases). V was pared by 8 bases and J by 1 base, with 15 bases between. There are 14 residues in the CDR3. Germline V gene sequence: CDR1 DFQATT, CDR2 SNEGSKA (reference sequence). The CDR3 protein is CSSPRGASNQPQHF. The CDR3 nucleotides are TGCAGTTCTCCGAGGGGTGCGAGCAATCAGCCCCAGCATTTT.

As regards this clonotype: A read error is possible here, since a much larger clone lies one base away. CDR3: CARGGDPRYNEQFF. The DNA for the CDR3 is TGCGCCAGGGGTGGGGACCCACGTTACAATGAGCAGTTCTTC. The chain recombines TRBV5-1 with TRBJ2-1; tentatively, D is TRBD1 or TRBD2 (5 bases each). With 8 bases removed from V and 4 bases from J, the gap between germline ends came to 16 bases. Germline lookup yields CDR1 SGHRS and CDR2 YFSETQ. The CDR3 consists of 14 residues.

This clonotype has a single count. This chain joins TRBV6-2 or TRBV6-3 and TRBJ2-5; D may correspond to TRBD1 or TRBD2 (5 bases each). From germline, CDR1 is MNHEY and CDR2 SVGEGT. Between the trimmed V and J ends, which lost 10 bases and 4 bases, there was a span of 22 bases. The length of the CDR3 is 15 residues. CDR3 amino acids: CANNPGTLGVETQYF. The CDR3 bases are TGTGCCAACAACCCCGGGACCCTTGGAGTAGAGACCCAGTACTTC.

The chain recombines TRBV11-2 with TRBJ2-7; a weak D match, TRBD1 (5 bases). Trimming pared 8 bases from V and 0 bases from J, leaving 11 bases between. CDR1 is SGHAT, CDR2 FQNNGV, per germline. This CDR3 region has 13 residues. CDR3 sequence (DNA): TGTGCCAGCCCGCAGGACAACTCCTACGAGCAGTACTTC. Amino acids: CASPQDNSYEQYF.

This chain uses TRBV7-2 with TRBJ1-1, with D tentatively TRBD1 (6 bases). The CDR3 sequence is 15 residues long. CDR1 is SGHTA and CDR2 is FQGNSA in the germline V gene. V lost 4 bases to trimming and J lost 5 bases, with 17 bases between them. The CDR3 DNA is TGTGCCAGCAGCTCCAGGGGCGCCTGGGGTACTGAAGCTTTCTTT. Translating it yields CASSSRGAWGTEAFF.

Note on this clonotype: A read error may explain this, as a much larger clone is one base away. The chain combines TRBV20-1 with TRBJ2-7; maybe TRBD2 (7 bases). The CDR3 has 14 residues. CDR1 DFQATT and CDR2 SNEGSKA come from the germline V gene (reference sequence). Trimming removed 6 bases from V and 3 bases from J, with 18 bases in between. The CDR3 nucleotides read TGCAGTGCACAGGGACTAACTAAGTGCTACGAGCAGTACTTC. This gives the protein CSAQGLTKCYEQYF.

The chain combines TRBV20-1 with TRBJ1-2; D uncertain. CDR1 is DFQATT and CDR2 is SNEGSKA in the germline V gene (reference sequence). The V gene lost 1 base and the J gene lost 4 bases, with 13 bases spanning the gap. The CDR3 consists of 14 residues. The CDR3 region has the DNA TGCAGTGCTAGAGTCCCAGGAGCTAGCTATGGCTACACCTTC. Encoded protein: CSARVPGASYGYTF.

Remarks on this clonotype: A much larger clone lies one base from this, so it may be a read error. The chain has TRBV29-1 and TRBJ2-5; D not certain. The V end was cut by 8 bases, the J end by 1 base, with 11 bases between. The CDR3 contains 12 residues. Germline CDR1 and CDR2: SQVTM and ANQGSEA. As DNA, the CDR3 is TGCAGCTCTCGAACAGTCCAAGAGACCCAGTACTTC. This translates into CSSRTVQETQYF.

This chain connects TRBV10-3 to TRBJ1-2, with unresolved D. This CDR3 is 15 amino acids long. The germline V gene has CDR1 ENHRY and CDR2 SYGVKD. Trimming left V 3 bases short and J 0 bases short, with 11 bases between. Written as DNA, the CDR3 is TGTGCCATCAGTGAAGGGATATCATCTAACTATGGCTACACCTTC. Its translation: CAISEGISSNYGYTF.

Of note for this clonotype: This may be a read error, as it is one base from a much larger clone. The chain combines TRBV5-6 with TRBJ2-5; D gene ambiguous. This CDR3 has 15 amino acids. From germline, CDR1 is SGHDT and CDR2 YYEEEE. The CDR3 here is CASRLGQLSYNEQYF. Here the CDR3 DNA reads TGTGCCAGCAGATTGGGCCAGTTGTCGTACAATGAGCAGTACTTC.

Note on this clonotype: A junction end diverges from the germline sequence, so it may reflect a read error. V is TRBV3-1 and J is TRBJ2-1; D remains unclear. CDR1 and CDR2 from the germline V gene are LGHDT and YNNKEL (reference sequence). The CDR3 extends over 11 amino acids. The CDR3 DNA is TGTGCCAACAGCCAACTTAATGAGCAGTTCTTC. Its translation: CANSQLNEQFF.